Shown below are 30 T cell receptor beta chains from a single sample sequenced in a study of CD8 T cells in Susac syndrome. Random-hexamer reverse transcription was applied to roughly 0.5 to 1 ug RNA. TCRdb passed the immunoSEQ multiplex PCR reads through MiXCR, listing each CDR3 protein once. The sample consists of 230,000 or so distinct CDR3 sequences, 95% of them appearing once. Sequencing input: CD4+ T cells from PBMCs. These TCRs come from a human donor with multiple sclerosis.

This chain connects TRBV3-1 to TRBJ2-3, with no clear D. The CDR3 sequence is 14 residues long. The V end lost 5 bases, the J end lost 1 base, and 10 bases lay between the germline ends. In germline, CDR1 is LGHDT, CDR2 YNNKEL (reference sequence). The CDR3 loop is CASSYSVGTDTQYF. The CDR3 DNA sequence: TGTGCCAGCAGCTATTCGGTCGGCACAGATACGCAGTATTTT.

This chain connects TRBV9 to TRBJ2-6, with D possibly matching TRBD2 (6 bases). CDR3 length: 16 residues. The germline V gene has CDR1 SGDLS and CDR2 YYNGEE. Trimming cost V 4 bases and J 2 bases, with 13 bases left between them. In DNA form, the CDR3 reads TGTGCCAGCAGCAAAGACTGGAGGGCTGGGGCCAACGTCCTGACTTTC. Protein: CASSKDWRAGANVLTF. The full variable domain, with the rest looked up from reference TRBV9 and TRBJ2-6, is DSGVTQTPKHLITATGQRVTLRCSPRSGDLSVYWYQQSLDQGLQFLIQYYNGEERAKGNILERFSAQQFPDLHSELNLSSLELGDSALYFCASSKDWRAGANVLTFGAGSRLTVL.

This clonotype has just one count. The J gene is TRBJ2-1, the V gene TRBV5-1, with TRBD2 as a possible D gene (5 bases). Trimming stripped 2 bases from V and 0 bases from J, with 12 bases between. CDR3 size: 16 residues. The germline CDR1 and CDR2 sequences are SGHRS and YFSETQ. The CDR3 loop reads CASSFGGKSSYNEQFF. CDR3 DNA sequence: TGCGCCAGCAGCTTCGGAGGAAAGAGCTCCTACAATGAGCAGTTCTTC.

CDR3 loop: CSARGPSYEQYF. CDR3 nucleotides: TGCAGTGCTCGAGGACCCTCCTACGAGCAGTACTTC. V and J are TRBV20-1 and TRBJ2-7; the D is unclear. V lost 5 bases, J lost 0 bases, and 8 bases lay in between. Per the germline V gene, CDR1 is DFQATT and CDR2 is SNEGSKA (reference sequence). This CDR3 spans 12 amino acids.

The CDR3 protein is CASSTRTGSNQPQHF. The CDR3 DNA is TGTGCCAGTAGTACCCGGACAGGGAGCAATCAGCCCCAGCATTTT. This chain links TRBV19 with TRBJ1-5; 8 positions match TRBD1. CDR3 length: 15 amino acids. Germline-derived CDR1 and CDR2 are LNHDA and SQIVND (reference sequence). The trim removed 4 bases at V and 1 base at J, leaving 3 bases unmatched.

The chain joins TRBV7-9 to TRBJ2-5; no reliable D call. There are 14 residues in the CDR3. Trimming stripped 1 base from V and 1 base from J, with 7 bases between. From germline, CDR1 is SEHNR and CDR2 FQNEAQ (reference sequence). Here the CDR3 DNA reads TGTGCCAGCAGCTTAGGGCACGTCCAAGAGACCCAGTACTTC. Its protein is CASSLGHVQETQYF. Combining the CDR3 with reference TRBV7-9 and TRBJ2-5 gives the whole variable domain DTGVSQNPRHKITKRGQNVTFRCDPISEHNRLYWYRQTLGQGPEFLTYFQNEAQLEKSRLLSDRFSAERPKGSFSTLEIQRTEQGDSAMYLCASSLGHVQETQYFGPGTRLLVL.

The chain has TRBV18 and TRBJ2-3; unclear D gene. Deletions cut 1 base from V and 2 bases from J, with 10 bases between. The CDR3 has 15 amino acids. Germline CDR1 reads KGHSH; CDR2 reads LQKENI. The CDR3 nucleotides read TGTGCCAGCTCACCACGACAAAAGAACACAGATACGCAGTATTTT. It is translated as CASSPRQKNTDTQYF.

This chain uses TRBV20-1 with TRBJ2-1, with 8 positions matching TRBD2. With 3 bases clipped from V and 8 bases from J, the junction kept 18 bases outside the gene matches. The CDR3 runs 17 residues. Germline CDR1 DFQATT, CDR2 SNEGSKA (reference sequence). The CDR3 protein is CSASKQPPGLVFYEQFF. The CDR3 DNA is TGCAGTGCTAGTAAGCAGCCTCCGGGACTAGTATTTTATGAGCAGTTCTTC.

The CDR3 DNA reads as TGTGCCAGCAGCGCGGGGGGACTAGCGGTCACAGATACGCAGTATTTT. Translated, it gives CASSAGGLAVTDTQYF. The chain combines TRBV9 with TRBJ2-3; 11 nucleotides agree with TRBD2. The CDR3 runs to 16 residues. The V gene end was trimmed by 3 bases and the J gene end by 2 bases; junction bases not matched to a gene: 5. Germline V gene sequence: CDR1 SGDLS, CDR2 YYNGEE. Full variable domain (remainder filled in from reference TRBV9 and TRBJ2-3): DSGVTQTPKHLITATGQRVTLRCSPRSGDLSVYWYQQSLDQGLQFLIQYYNGEERAKGNILERFSAQQFPDLHSELNLSSLELGDSALYFCASSAGGLAVTDTQYFGPGTRLTVL.

This sequence joins TRBV7-9 and TRBJ1-6; a weak D match, TRBD1 (5 bases). Germline CDR1 SEHNR, CDR2 FQNEAQ (reference sequence). The CDR3 is 15 residues long. The V end was cut by 7 bases, the J end by 5 bases, with 15 bases between. CDR3 in amino acids: CASIEGEGNNSPLHF. The DNA for the CDR3 is TGTGCCAGCATCGAAGGCGAGGGGAATAATTCACCCCTCCACTTT.

The chain recombines TRBV3-1 with TRBJ2-2; TRBD2 aligns across 8 bases. The J segment lost 6 bases and the V segment lost 5 bases, leaving 11 bases of the junction unmatched. This CDR3 has 16 amino acids. Germline lookup yields CDR1 LGHDT and CDR2 YNNKEL (reference sequence). The CDR3 sequence is CASSKSGLEKSGELFF. DNA of the CDR3: TGTGCCAGCAGCAAGTCGGGACTAGAGAAGTCCGGGGAGCTGTTTTTT.

V is TRBV7-2 and J is TRBJ1-2, with TRBD1 matching over 7 bases. J gave up 7 bases and V 5 bases, and 13 bases lay outside the gene matches. Germline V CDR1 and CDR2: SGHTA, FQGNSA. This CDR3 contains 15 residues. CDR3 sequence: CASSLTSYRGSGYTF. The DNA of the CDR3 is TGTGCCAGCAGCCTCACGTCATACAGGGGAAGTGGCTACACCTTC.

The genes are TRBV7-9 and TRBJ2-1, with 10 bases aligning to TRBD2. This CDR3 spans 16 amino acids. Unmatched junction bases numbered 10, after V lost 5 bases and J lost 6 bases. CDR1 SEHNR and CDR2 FQNEAQ come from the germline V gene (reference sequence). DNA of the CDR3: TGTGCCAGCAGCCCGCCGGGTAGCGGGGGGTCCAATGAGCAGTTCTTC. It specifies CASSPPGSGGSNEQFF.

This sequence joins TRBV27 and TRBJ2-5; D is uncertain. Germline V gene lookup returns CDR1 MNHEY and CDR2 SMNVEV (reference sequence). V lost 7 bases, J lost 7 bases, and 13 bases lay in between. The CDR3 consists of 12 residues. The CDR3 loop reads CASKGIVGTQYF. The CDR3 DNA follows: TGTGCCAGCAAGGGTATCGTAGGGACCCAGTACTTC.

V is TRBV24-1 and J is TRBJ2-1; TRBD2 agrees at 8 bases. This CDR3 is 15 amino acids long. The germline gives CDR1 KGHDR, CDR2 SFDVKD. Germline trimming cut 2 bases from V and 8 bases from J; bases unmatched to any gene: 7. CDR3 sequence reads: CATSDSGTSLYEQFF. The CDR3, as DNA: TGTGCCACCAGTGATTCCGGGACTAGTCTCTATGAGCAGTTCTTC.

The J gene is TRBJ1-4, the V gene TRBV29-1; D call uncertain. The CDR3 spans 12 residues. From germline, CDR1 is SQVTM and CDR2 ANQGSEA. Trimming shortened V by 6 bases and J by 8 bases, and 13 bases separated the two germline ends. This CDR3 reads CSVDPGYEKLFF. For the CDR3, the DNA is TGCAGCGTGGACCCCGGTTACGAAAAACTGTTTTTT.

This chain uses TRBV19 with TRBJ1-2; TRBD1 is a possible D gene (6 bases). Per germline, CDR1 LNHDA and CDR2 SQIVND (reference sequence). Trimming took 7 bases from V and 4 from J, leaving 13 bases between them. The CDR3 extends over 13 amino acids. The CDR3 sequence: CASNPLTGYGYTF. DNA for the CDR3: TGTGCCAGTAACCCCTTGACAGGCTATGGCTACACCTTC.

This clonotype appeared a single time. The V call is TRBV27, the J call TRBJ2-1; D might be TRBD2 (6 bases). The CDR3 has 15 amino acids. CDR1 is MNHEY, CDR2 SMNVEV, per germline (reference sequence). The V end lost 5 bases, the J end lost 3 bases, and 14 bases lay between the germline ends. The DNA for the CDR3 is TGTGCCAGCAGTGCCCGACTAGGCGGCTACAATGAGCAGTTCTTC. As protein: CASSARLGGYNEQFF.

This clonotype was detected once. This chain links TRBV5-4 with TRBJ2-4, with D perhaps TRBD1 (5 bases). Germline V gene lookup returns CDR1 SGHNT and CDR2 YYREEE (reference sequence). The V and J ends lost 2 bases and 0 bases respectively, with 9 bases between them. This CDR3 is 15 amino acids long. CDR3 residues: CASSFRVGAKNIQYF. CDR3 in DNA: TGTGCCAGCAGCTTCAGGGTAGGAGCCAAAAACATTCAGTACTTC.

There are a few counts of this clonotype. The rearrangement uses TRBV12-3 or TRBV12-4 and TRBJ2-3; D ambiguous. The CDR3 length is 11 residues. V was cut by 2 bases and J by 5 bases, with 2 bases left in between. CDR3 in amino acids: CASSLKDTQYF. The DNA for the CDR3 is TGTGCCAGCAGTTTAAAAGATACGCAGTATTTT.

The chain links TRBV12-3 or TRBV12-4 to TRBJ1-1, with D unresolved. This CDR3 comprises 12 residues. V shed 5 bases and J shed 3 bases, with 7 bases lying between them. The CDR3, as DNA: TGTGCCAGCAGTCACAGCTACACTGAAGCTTTCTTT. Translated: CASSHSYTEAFF.

The chain links TRBV9 to TRBJ1-2, with D perhaps matching TRBD1 (5 bases). The CDR3 loop spans 13 amino acids. CDR1 and CDR2 (germline): SGDLS, YYNGEE. Trimming stripped 0 bases from V and 4 bases from J, with 7 bases between. The CDR3 is CASSVGQTYGYTF. The DNA for the CDR3 is TGTGCCAGCAGCGTAGGACAGACCTATGGCTACACCTTC.

This sequence joins TRBV2 and TRBJ2-7, with 7 bases aligning to TRBD1. Germline lookup yields CDR1 SNHLY and CDR2 FYNNEI. This CDR3 spans 16 amino acids. Germline trimming cut 5 bases from V and 0 bases from J; bases unmatched to any gene: 10. The CDR3 is CASSREGQALSYEQYF. CDR3 sequence (DNA): TGTGCCAGCAGTAGAGAAGGACAGGCCCTCTCCTACGAGCAGTACTTC. Drawing the rest from reference TRBV2 and TRBJ2-7, the complete variable domain is EPEVTQTPSHQVTQMGQEVILRCVPISNHLYFYWYRQILGQKVEFLVSFYNNEISEKSEIFDDQFSVERPDGSNFTLKIRSTKLEDSAMYFCASSREGQALSYEQYFGPGTRLTVT.

The genes are TRBV2 and TRBJ1-1, with D possibly TRBD1 on 6 matching bases. CDR3 length: 17 residues. Trimming left V 6 bases short and J 0 bases short, with 20 bases between. Germline CDR1 is SNHLY and CDR2 is FYNNEI. Here the CDR3 reads CASSPLPRGPLNTEAFF. In DNA form, the CDR3 reads TGTGCCAGCAGCCCGCTCCCCCGGGGGCCATTGAACACTGAAGCTTTCTTT.

The chain recombines TRBV11-1 with TRBJ2-7, with D possibly being TRBD2 (5 bases). This CDR3 spans 13 amino acids. The germline V and J ends were trimmed by 1 base and 6 bases, with 10 bases remaining between them. CDR1 and CDR2 from the germline V gene are SGHAT and FQDESV (reference sequence). The CDR3 loop reads CASSLESGREQYF. CDR3 sequence (DNA): TGTGCCAGCAGCTTAGAGAGCGGACGCGAGCAGTACTTC.

The chain joins TRBV18 to TRBJ1-2; D gene uncertain. Trimming left V 0 bases short and J 3 bases short, with 8 bases between. CDR1 and CDR2 (germline): KGHSH, LQKENI. The CDR3 is 14 amino acids. In DNA form, the CDR3 reads TGTGCCAGCTCACCACCGGGGTACGACTATGGCTACACCTTC. This gives the protein CASSPPGYDYGYTF.

The gene calls are TRBV12-3 or TRBV12-4 and TRBJ2-5, with a tentative D call TRBD2 (5 bases). V dropped 5 bases and J dropped 4 bases, with 11 bases sitting between them. This CDR3 region has 13 residues. The CDR3 region is CASSPGIGETQYF. CDR3 sequence (DNA): TGTGCCAGCAGTCCCGGGATCGGAGAGACCCAGTACTTC.

This sequence joins TRBV5-4 and TRBJ2-1; 9 nucleotides align to TRBD2. Germline CDR1 reads SGHNT; CDR2 reads YYREEE (reference sequence). J lost 5 bases, V lost 0 bases, and 6 bases had no gene match. The CDR3 contains 16 residues. CDR3 in DNA: TGTGCCAGCAGCTTGGCAAAACTAGCGGGCCACAATGAGCAGTTCTTC. Translated: CASSLAKLAGHNEQFF.

The CDR3: CASSDGTQGVRDEQYF. The CDR3 DNA reads TGTGCCAGCAGTGATGGGACACAGGGAGTCAGGGACGAGCAGTACTTC. The chain recombines TRBV25-1 with TRBJ2-7, with TRBD1 as a possible D gene (6 bases). The V and J ends lost 3 bases and 5 bases respectively, with 20 bases between them. The CDR3 contains 16 residues. The germline V gene encodes CDR1 MGHDK and CDR2 SYGVNS.

The genes are TRBV12-3 or TRBV12-4 and TRBJ2-1; TRBD1 aligns across 10 bases. The junction had 6 bases not matched to a gene; V was cut back by 5 bases and J by 8 bases. The CDR3 spans 14 residues. CDR3 in amino acids: CASSPRQGADEQFF. The CDR3 DNA follows: TGTGCCAGCAGTCCTCGACAGGGGGCCGATGAGCAGTTCTTC.